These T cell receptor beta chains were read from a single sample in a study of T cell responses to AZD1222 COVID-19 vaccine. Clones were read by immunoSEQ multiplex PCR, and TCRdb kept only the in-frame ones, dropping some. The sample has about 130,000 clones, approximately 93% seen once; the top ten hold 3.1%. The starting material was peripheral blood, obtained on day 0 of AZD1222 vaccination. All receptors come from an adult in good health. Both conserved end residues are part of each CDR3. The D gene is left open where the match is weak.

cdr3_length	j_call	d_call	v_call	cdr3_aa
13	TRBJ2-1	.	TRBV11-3	CASSSNRYNEQFF
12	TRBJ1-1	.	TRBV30	CAWDRANTEAFF
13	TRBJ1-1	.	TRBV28	CASGTPGHTEAFF
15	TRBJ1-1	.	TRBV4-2	CASSQGGQGNTEAFF
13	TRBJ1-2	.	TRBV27	CASSLGGPGGYTF
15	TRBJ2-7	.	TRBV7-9	CASSLSAGASYEQYF
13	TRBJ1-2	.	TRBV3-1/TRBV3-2	CASSQGLAQPGTF
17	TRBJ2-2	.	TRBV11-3	CASSLVAGREWTGELFF
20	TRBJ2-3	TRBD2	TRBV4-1	CASSLFGPPRGLAGEDTQYF
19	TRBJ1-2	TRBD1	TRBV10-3	CAIRGPGTEILQLNYGYTF
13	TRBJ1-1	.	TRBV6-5	CASRAGGSTEAFF
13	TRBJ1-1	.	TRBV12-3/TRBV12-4	CASSALRSSEAFF
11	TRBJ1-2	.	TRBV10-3	CAISESRGYTF
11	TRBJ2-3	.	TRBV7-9	CASSDSDTQYF
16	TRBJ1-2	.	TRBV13	CASSLDRVRRNYGYTF
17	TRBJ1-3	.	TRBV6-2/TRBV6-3	CASSYSQWDGKGNTIYF
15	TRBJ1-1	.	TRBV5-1	CASSLSVLLNTEAFF
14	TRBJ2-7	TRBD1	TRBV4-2	CASSARQGRDEQYF
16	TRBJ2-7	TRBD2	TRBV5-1	CASSLPPSGGSYEQYF
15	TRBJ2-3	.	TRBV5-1	CASSSRDSLLGTQYF
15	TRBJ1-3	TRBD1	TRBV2	CASTGQGISGNTIYF
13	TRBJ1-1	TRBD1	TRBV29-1	CADSGQLNTEAFF
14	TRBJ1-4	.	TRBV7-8	CASSLRQVNEKLFF
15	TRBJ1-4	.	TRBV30	CAWSPGAATNEKLFF
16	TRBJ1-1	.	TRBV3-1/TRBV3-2	CASSQDVQARNTEAFF
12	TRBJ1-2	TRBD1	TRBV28	CASRSGQGSYTF
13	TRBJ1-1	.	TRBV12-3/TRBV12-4	CASSTQMGTEAFF
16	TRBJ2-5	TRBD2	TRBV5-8	CASSTGTSGEQETQYF
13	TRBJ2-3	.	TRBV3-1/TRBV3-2	CASSQDRTDTQYF
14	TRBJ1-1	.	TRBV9	CASSRTNLNTEAFF
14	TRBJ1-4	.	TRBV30	CAWSNRGENEKLFF
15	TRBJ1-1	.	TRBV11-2	CASSLDRGGNTEAFF
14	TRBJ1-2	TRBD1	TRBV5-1	CASSTGQGAYGYTF
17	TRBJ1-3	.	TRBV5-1	CASSMTPGGLSGNTIYF
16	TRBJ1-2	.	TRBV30	CAWSVKTAQTYYGYTF
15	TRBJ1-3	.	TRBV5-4	CASTSLGREGNTIYF
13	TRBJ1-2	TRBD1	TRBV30	CAWKGTGSNGYTF
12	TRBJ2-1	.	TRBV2	CASGSMANEQFF
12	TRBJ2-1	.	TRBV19	CASSIDLGGPFF
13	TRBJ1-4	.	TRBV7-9	CASSLSGLEKLFF
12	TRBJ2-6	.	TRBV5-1	CATSSGANVLTF
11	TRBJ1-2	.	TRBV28	CAILGGPGYTF
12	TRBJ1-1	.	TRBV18	CASSPTDGEAFF
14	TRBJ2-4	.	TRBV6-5	CASSYGGRRNIQYF
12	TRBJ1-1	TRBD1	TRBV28	CASSLEDREAFF
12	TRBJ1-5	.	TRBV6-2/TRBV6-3	CASSRLNQPQHF
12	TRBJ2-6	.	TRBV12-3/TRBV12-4	CASSFGANVLTF
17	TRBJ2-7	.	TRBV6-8	CASSSKERSHVAYEQYF
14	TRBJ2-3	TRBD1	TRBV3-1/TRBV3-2	CASSHRTGTDTQYF
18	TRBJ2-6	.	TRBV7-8	CASSLRLGGKTGANVLTF
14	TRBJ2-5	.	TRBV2	CAIRRTVEAETQYF
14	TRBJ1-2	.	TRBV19	CASSTTLGLHGYTF
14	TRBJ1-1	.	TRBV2	CASMVQGLTTEAFF
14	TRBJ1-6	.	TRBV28	CASSQRQASSPLHF
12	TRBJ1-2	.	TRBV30	CAWSHSSYGYTF
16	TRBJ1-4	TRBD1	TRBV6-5	CASSYRGTGGNEKLFF